This TCR beta chain was identified in a study of T cell repertoires in cytomegalovirus infection. Whole-study results and caveats: In two of eight donors, the top clonotype was HLA-C-restricted CMV-specific.

This CDR3 contains 14 residues. Remarks on this clonotype: Its target is not known. An end of the junction differs from the germline gene, which may be a read error.

TCRdb ran MiXCR on the reads and lists one entry per CDR3 protein. This sample has some 680,000 distinct CDR3 sequences; about 40% occur once, and the top ten carry under 3.5%. The rearrangement links TRBV12-3 or TRBV12-4 to TRBJ2-1, with TRBD2 matching over 7 bases. The sequenced material came from PBMCs. The source is a human donor in good health (CMV status not recorded). Some clones in this sample may be carry-over from other donors' samples. CDR3 nucleotides: TGTGCCAGCAGTTTGGGACGGGACTACAATGAGCATTTCTTC. Its translation: CASSLGRDYNEHFF.